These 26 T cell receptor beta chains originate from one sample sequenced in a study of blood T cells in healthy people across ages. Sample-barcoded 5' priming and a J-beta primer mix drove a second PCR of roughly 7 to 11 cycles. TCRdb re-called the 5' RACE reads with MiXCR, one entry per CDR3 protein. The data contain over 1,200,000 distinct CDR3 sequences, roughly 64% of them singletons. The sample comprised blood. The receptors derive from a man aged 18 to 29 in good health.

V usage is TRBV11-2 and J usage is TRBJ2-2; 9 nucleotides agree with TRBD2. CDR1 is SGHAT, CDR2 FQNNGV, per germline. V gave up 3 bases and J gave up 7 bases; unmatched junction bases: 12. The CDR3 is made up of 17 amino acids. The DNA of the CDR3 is TGTGCCAGCAGCTTCGATAGCGGGGGACCTAACTTCGGGGAGCTGTTTTTT. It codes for CASSFDSGGPNFGELFF.

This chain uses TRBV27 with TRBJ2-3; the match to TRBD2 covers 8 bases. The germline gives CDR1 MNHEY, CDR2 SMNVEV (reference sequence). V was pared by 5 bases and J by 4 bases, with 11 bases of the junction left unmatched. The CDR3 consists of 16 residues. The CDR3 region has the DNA TGTGCCAGCAGTGGCGGAGGTACGGGAGGGGCAGATACGCAGTATTTT. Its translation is CASSGGGTGGADTQYF.

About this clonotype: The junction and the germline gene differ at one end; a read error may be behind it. The CDR3 loop reads CASSLYLTGRSNEQYF. The DNA for the CDR3 is TGTGCCAGCAGCCTATATTTAACAGGGCGCTCCAACGAGCAGTACTTC. The genes are TRBV6-2 or TRBV6-3 and TRBJ2-7; possible D gene TRBD1, 6 bases. Germline CDR1 is MNHEY and CDR2 is SVGEGT. CDR3 size: 16 residues.

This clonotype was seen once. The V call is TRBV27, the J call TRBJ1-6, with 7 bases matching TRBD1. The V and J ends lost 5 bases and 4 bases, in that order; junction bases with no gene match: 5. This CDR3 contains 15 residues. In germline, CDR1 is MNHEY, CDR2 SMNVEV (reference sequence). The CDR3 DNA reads TGTGCCAGCAGTGCCCCAGGGGGGTATAATTCACCCCTCCACTTT. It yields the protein CASSAPGGYNSPLHF.

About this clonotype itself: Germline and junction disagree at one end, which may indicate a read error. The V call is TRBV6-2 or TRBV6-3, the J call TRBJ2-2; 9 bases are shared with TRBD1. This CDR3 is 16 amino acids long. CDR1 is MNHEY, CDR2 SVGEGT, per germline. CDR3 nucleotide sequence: TGTGCCAGCAGCCTGACAGGGGGTATTGGCACCGGGGAGCCGTTTTTT. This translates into CASSLTGGIGTGEPFF.

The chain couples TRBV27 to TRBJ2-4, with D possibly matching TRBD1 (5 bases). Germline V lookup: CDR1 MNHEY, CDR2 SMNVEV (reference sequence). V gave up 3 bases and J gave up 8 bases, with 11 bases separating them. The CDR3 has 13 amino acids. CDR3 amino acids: CASSLKGWDIQYF. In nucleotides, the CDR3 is TGTGCCAGCAGTTTGAAGGGGTGGGACATTCAGTACTTC.

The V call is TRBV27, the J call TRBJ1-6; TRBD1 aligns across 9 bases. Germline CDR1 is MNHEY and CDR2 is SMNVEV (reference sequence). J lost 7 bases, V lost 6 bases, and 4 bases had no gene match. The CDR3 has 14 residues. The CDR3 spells CASSRGTGNSPLHF. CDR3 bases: TGTGCCAGCAGCCGAGGGACAGGGAATTCACCCCTCCACTTT.

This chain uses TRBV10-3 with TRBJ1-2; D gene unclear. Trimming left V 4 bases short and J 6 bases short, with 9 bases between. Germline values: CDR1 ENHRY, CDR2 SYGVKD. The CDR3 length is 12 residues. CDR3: CAISVELNGYTF. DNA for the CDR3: TGTGCCATCAGTGTGGAACTGAATGGCTACACCTTC.

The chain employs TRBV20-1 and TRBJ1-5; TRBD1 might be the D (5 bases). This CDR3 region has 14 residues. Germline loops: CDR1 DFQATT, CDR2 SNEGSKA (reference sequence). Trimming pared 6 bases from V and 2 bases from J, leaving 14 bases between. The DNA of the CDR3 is TGCAGTGCACAGCGACAGCGTGGCAATCAGCCCCAGCATTTT. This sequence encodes CSAQRQRGNQPQHF.

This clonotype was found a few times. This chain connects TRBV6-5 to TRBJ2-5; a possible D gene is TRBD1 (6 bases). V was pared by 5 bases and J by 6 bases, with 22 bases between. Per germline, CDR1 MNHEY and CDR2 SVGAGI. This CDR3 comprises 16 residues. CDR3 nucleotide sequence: TGTGCCAGCAGTACAGACCGCCACAGGGATCGCAAGACCCAGTACTTC. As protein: CASSTDRHRDRKTQYF.

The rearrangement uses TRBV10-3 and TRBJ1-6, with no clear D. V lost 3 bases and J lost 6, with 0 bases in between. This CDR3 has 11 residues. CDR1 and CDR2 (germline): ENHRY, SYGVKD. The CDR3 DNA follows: TGTGCCATCAGTGATAATTCACCCCTCCACTTT. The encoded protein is CAISDNSPLHF.

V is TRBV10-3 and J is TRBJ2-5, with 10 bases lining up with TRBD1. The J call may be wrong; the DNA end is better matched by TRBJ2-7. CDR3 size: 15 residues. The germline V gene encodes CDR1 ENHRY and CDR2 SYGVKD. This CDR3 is CAISESRDRGDEQYF. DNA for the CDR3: TGTGCCATCAGTGAGTCGCGGGACAGGGGTGACGAGCAGTACTTC.

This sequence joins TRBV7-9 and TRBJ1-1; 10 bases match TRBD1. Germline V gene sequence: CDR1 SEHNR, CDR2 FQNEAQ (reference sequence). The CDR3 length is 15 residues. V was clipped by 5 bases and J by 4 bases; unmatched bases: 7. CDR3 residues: CASSDQRDRGTEAFF. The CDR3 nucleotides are TGTGCCAGCAGCGATCAAAGGGACAGGGGCACTGAAGCTTTCTTT. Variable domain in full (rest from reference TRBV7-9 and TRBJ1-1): DTGVSQNPRHKITKRGQNVTFRCDPISEHNRLYWYRQTLGQGPEFLTYFQNEAQLEKSRLLSDRFSAERPKGSFSTLEIQRTEQGDSAMYLCASSDQRDRGTEAFFGQGTRLTVV.

CDR3 amino acids: CASSFPRATQYF. The CDR3 DNA reads as TGTGCCAGCAGCTTCCCTAGGGCGACCCAGTACTTC. The gene calls are TRBV5-4 and TRBJ2-5, with D uncertain. CDR1 is SGHNT, CDR2 YYREEE, per germline (reference sequence). This CDR3 has 12 amino acids. The V end lost 2 bases, the J end lost 7 bases, and 9 bases lay between the germline ends.

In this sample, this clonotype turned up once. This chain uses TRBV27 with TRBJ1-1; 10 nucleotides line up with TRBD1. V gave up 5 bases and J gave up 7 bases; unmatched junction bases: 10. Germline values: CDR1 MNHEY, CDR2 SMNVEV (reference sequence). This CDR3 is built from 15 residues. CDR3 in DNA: TGTGCCAGCAGTGTAACCGGGACAGGGGTCTATGAAGCTTTCTTT. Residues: CASSVTGTGVYEAFF.

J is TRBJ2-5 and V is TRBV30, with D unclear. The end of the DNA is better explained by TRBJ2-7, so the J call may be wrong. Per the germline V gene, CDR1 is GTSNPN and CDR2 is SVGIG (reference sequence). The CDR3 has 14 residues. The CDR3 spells CAWRREGPSYEQYF. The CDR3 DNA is TGTGCCTGGAGGAGAGAAGGGCCCTCCTACGAGCAGTACTTC.

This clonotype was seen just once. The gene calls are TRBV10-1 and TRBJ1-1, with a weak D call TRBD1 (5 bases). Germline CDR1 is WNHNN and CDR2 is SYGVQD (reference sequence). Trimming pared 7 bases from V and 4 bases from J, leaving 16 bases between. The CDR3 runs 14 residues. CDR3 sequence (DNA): TGCGCCAGCAATCAAGGAGGGGCGGGCACTGAAGCTTTCTTT. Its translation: CASNQGGAGTEAFF.

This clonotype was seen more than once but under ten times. CDR3 in amino acids: CASSPGDRASTDTQYF. Written as DNA, the CDR3 is TGCGCCAGCAGCCCGGGGGACAGGGCGAGCACAGATACGCAGTATTTT. The J gene is TRBJ2-3, the V gene TRBV5-1, with 9 bases matching TRBD1. The trim removed 4 bases at V and 0 bases at J, leaving 6 bases unmatched. This CDR3 region has 16 residues. The V gene's germline CDR1 is SGHRS and CDR2 YFSETQ.

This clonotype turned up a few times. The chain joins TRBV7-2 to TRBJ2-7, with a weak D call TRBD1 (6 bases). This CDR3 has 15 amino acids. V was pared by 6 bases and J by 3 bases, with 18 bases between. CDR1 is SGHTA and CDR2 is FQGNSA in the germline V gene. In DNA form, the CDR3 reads TGTGCCAGCAGTCCCACAGGGTCATCCGTCTACGAGCAGTACTTC. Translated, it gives CASSPTGSSVYEQYF.

This CDR3 is CSARTDPANYGYTF. In nucleotides, the CDR3 is TGCAGTGCGAGGACAGATCCAGCTAACTATGGCTACACCTTC. The rearrangement joins TRBV20-1 to TRBJ1-2, with D possibly TRBD1 on 6 matching bases. The CDR3 sequence is 14 residues long. V lost 6 bases, J lost 0 bases, and 14 bases lay in between. CDR1 DFQATT and CDR2 SNEGSKA come from the germline V gene (reference sequence).

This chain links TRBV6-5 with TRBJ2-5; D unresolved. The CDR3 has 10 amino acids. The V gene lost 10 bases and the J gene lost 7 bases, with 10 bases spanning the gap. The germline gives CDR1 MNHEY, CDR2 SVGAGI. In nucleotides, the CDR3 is TGTGCCACCCTAAAGGGGACCCAGTACTTC. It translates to CATLKGTQYF.

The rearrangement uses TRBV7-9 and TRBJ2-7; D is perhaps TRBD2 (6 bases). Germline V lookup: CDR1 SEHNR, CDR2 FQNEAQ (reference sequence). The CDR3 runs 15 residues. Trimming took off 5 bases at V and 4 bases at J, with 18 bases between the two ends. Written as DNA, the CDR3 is TGTGCCAGCAGCCGCCGCCCCGGGAGTGCGTACGAGCAGTACTTC. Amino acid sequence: CASSRRPGSAYEQYF.

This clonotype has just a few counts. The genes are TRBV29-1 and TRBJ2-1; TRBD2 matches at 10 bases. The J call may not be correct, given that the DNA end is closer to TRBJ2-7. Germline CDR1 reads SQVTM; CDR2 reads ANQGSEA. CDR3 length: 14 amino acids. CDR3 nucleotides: TGCAGCGGCTCGGGACTAGCGACCTACAATGAGCAGTACTTC. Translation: CSGSGLATYNEQYF.

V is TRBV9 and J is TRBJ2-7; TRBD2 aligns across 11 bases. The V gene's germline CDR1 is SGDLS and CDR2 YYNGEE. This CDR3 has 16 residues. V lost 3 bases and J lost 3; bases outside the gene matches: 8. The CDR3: CASSAKTSGAIYEQYF. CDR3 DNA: TGTGCCAGCAGCGCCAAGACTAGCGGGGCTATCTACGAGCAGTACTTC.

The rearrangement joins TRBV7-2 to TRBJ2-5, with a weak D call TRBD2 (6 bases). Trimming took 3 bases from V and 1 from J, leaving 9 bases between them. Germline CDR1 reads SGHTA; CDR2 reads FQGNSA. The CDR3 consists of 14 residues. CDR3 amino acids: CASSLRRAQETQYF. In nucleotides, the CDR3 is TGTGCCAGCAGCTTGAGGAGGGCCCAAGAGACCCAGTACTTC.

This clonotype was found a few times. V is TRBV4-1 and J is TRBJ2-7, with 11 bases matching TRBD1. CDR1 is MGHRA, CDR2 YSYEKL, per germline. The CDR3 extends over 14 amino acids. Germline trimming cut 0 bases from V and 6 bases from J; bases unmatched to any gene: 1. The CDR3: CASSQDGTGGEQYF. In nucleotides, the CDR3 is TGCGCCAGCAGCCAAGACGGGACAGGGGGCGAGCAGTACTTC.